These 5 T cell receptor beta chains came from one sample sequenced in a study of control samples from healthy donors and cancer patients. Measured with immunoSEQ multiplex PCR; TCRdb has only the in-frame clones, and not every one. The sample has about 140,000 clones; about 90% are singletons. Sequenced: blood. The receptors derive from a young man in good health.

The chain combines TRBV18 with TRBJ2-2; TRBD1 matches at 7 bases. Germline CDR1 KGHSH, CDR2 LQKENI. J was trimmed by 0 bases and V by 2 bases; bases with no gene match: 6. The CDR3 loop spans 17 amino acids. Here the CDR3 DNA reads TGTGCCAGCTCACCATTAGCCGGGACAGCGAACACCGGGGAGCTGTTTTTT. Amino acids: CASSPLAGTANTGELFF.

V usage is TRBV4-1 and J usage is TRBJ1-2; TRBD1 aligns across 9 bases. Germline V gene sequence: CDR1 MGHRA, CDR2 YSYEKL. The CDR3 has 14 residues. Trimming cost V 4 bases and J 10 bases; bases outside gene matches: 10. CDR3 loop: CASSRGPGQGDYTF. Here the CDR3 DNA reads TGCGCCAGCAGCCGAGGACCGGGACAGGGTGACTACACCTTC.

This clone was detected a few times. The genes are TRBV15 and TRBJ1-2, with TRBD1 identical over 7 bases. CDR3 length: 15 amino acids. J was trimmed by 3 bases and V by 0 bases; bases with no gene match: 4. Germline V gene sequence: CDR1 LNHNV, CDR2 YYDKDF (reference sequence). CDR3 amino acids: CATSREDRRHYGYTF. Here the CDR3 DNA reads TGTGCCACCAGCAGAGAGGACAGGAGGCACTATGGCTACACCTTC.

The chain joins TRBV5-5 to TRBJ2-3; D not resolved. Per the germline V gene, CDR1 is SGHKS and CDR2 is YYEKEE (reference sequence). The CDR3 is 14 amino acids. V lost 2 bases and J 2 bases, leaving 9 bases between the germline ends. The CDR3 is CASSLWELTDTQYF. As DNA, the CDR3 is TGTGCCAGCAGCTTATGGGAACTCACAGATACGCAGTATTTT. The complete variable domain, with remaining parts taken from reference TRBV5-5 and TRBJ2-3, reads DAGVTQSPTHLIKTRGQQVTLRCSPISGHKSVSWYQQVLGQGPQFIFQYYEKEERGRGNFPDRFSARQFPNYSSELNVNALLLGDSALYLCASSLWELTDTQYFGPGTRLTVL.

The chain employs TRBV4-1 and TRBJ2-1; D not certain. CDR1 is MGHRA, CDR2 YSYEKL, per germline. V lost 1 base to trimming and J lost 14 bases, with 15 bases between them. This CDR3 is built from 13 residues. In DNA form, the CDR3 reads TGCGCCAGCAGCCAAGCTCCCCTAGAGAAGGAGTTCTTC. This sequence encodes CASSQAPLEKEFF.